Listed below are T cell receptor beta chains from one sample, sequenced in a study of TIL therapy for anti-PD-1-resistant metastatic lung cancer. Generated by immunoSEQ multiplex PCR, the TCRdb table keeps only in-frame clones and is missing some. The profile shows about 21,000 clones, 60% to 85% of them singletons. The specimen comprised blood, sampled at baseline. These receptors were obtained from a person aged 25 to 79 with non-small cell lung cancer. Both conserved end residues are part of each CDR3. A D gene is named only where the DNA matches it firmly. Some rows have no size entry. The others give once, few or many, or a class for an expanded clone.

V gene	clone size	J gene	D gene	CDR3 protein	CDR3 DNA
TRBV18	NA	TRBJ2-1	NA	CASSRTDQLDEQFF	TGTGCCAGCTCACGGACCGATCAACTGGATGAGCAGTTCTTC
TRBV19	NA	TRBJ2-3	TRBD2	CASSILAGTDTQYF	TGTGCCAGTAGTATATTAGCGGGGACAGATACGCAGTATTTT
TRBV11-1	NA	TRBJ2-3	TRBD2	CASSPLAGGGGDTQYF	TGTGCCAGCAGTCCACTAGCGGGGGGCGGTGGAGATACGCAGTATTTT
TRBV23-1	once	TRBJ1-2	TRBD1	CASSRPGQGSNYGYTF	TGCGCCAGCAGTCGTCCGGGACAGGGGTCCAACTATGGCTACACCTTC
TRBV11-2	NA	TRBJ1-1	NA	CASSPFNTEAFF	TGTGCCAGCAGCCCTTTTAACACTGAAGCTTTCTTT
TRBV6-5	NA	TRBJ1-2	TRBD1	CASSKTGNYGYTF	TGTGCCAGCAGTAAGACAGGGAACTATGGCTACACCTTC
TRBV7-9	NA	TRBJ2-5	NA	CASSWAGHETQYF	TGTGCCAGCAGCTGGGCGGGGCACGAGACCCAGTACTTC
TRBV27	NA	TRBJ2-7	NA	CASSLKFGVGYEQYF	TGTGCCAGCAGTTTAAAGTTTGGGGTTGGCTACGAGCAGTACTTC
TRBV11-2	once	TRBJ2-7	TRBD1	CASSAYRDSSYEQYF	TGTGCCAGCAGCGCTTACCGGGACAGCTCCTACGAGCAGTACTTC
TRBV5-1	NA	TRBJ2-3	TRBD2	CASSLVGGGTDTQYF	TGCGCCAGCAGCTTGGTGGGCGGGGGGACAGATACGCAGTATTTT
TRBV28	NA	TRBJ1-5	TRBD1	CASSLLAGGGNQPQHF	TGTGCCAGCAGTTTATTGGCAGGGGGTGGCAATCAGCCCCAGCATTTT
TRBV28	NA	TRBJ2-1	NA	CASSPPLDKQFF	TGTGCCAGCAGTCCCCCGCTAGATAAGCAGTTCTTC
TRBV4-1	NA	TRBJ2-7	TRBD1	CASSLTGTGSPEQYF	TGCGCCAGCAGTTTAACCGGGACAGGGTCTCCCGAGCAGTACTTC
TRBV6-5	NA	TRBJ2-3	NA	CATRSGNTDTQYF	TGTGCCACCCGGAGCGGAAACACAGATACGCAGTATTTT
TRBV11-3	once	TRBJ2-1	NA	CASRGDAYNEQFF	TGTGCCAGCAGAGGGGACGCATACAATGAGCAGTTCTTC
TRBV5-6	NA	TRBJ1-2	TRBD1	CASSPTLDRVPEGYTF	TGTGCCAGCAGCCCGACCCTCGACAGGGTCCCAGAAGGCTACACCTTC
TRBV5-1	NA	TRBJ2-1	NA	CASSSIRDNEQFF	TGCGCCAGCAGCTCAATACGAGACAATGAGCAGTTCTTC
TRBV6-5	NA	TRBJ2-2	NA	CASSYRGAHTGELFF	TGTGCCAGCAGTTACCGGGGGGCGCATACCGGGGAGCTGTTTTTT
TRBV6-4	NA	TRBJ2-2	TRBD2	CASSGLAGDTGELFF	TGTGCCAGCAGTGGGCTAGCGGGGGACACCGGGGAGCTGTTTTTT
TRBV2	NA	TRBJ1-5	NA	CASSEPANQPQHF	TGTGCCAGCAGTGAACCCGCTAATCAGCCCCAGCATTTT
TRBV5-1	NA	TRBJ2-1	TRBD2	CASSPGLAGNEQFF	TGCGCCAGCAGCCCGGGACTAGCGGGCAATGAGCAGTTCTTC
TRBV30	NA	TRBJ1-4	NA	CAWSHPRTWGEKLFF	TGTGCCTGGAGTCACCCCCGGACATGGGGTGAAAAACTGTTTTTT